Sequencing of this T cell receptor (beta chain) was carried out in a study of monozygotic twins with inflammatory bowel disease. Study-level points and caveats: The co-twins with IBD showed lower TCRbeta diversity (inverse Simpson) than their healthy siblings. Relative to healthy twins, IBD patients had fewer clonotypes in common with others, a gap that was especially apparent with disease activity.

As concerns this clonotype: Its specificity is not known.

TCRdb reprocessed the 5' RACE reads and stores each CDR3 protein as one record, lacking DNA. The sample's table shows around 210,000 distinct CDR3 sequences. The germline CDR1 and CDR2 sequences are SGHTA and FQGNSA. This CDR3 region has 15 residues. This TCR derives from a human donor with ulcerative colitis or Crohn's disease, or a healthy co-twin of an affected twin (not recorded which). Sequencing was carried out using blood. The genes are TRBV7-2 and TRBJ2-7; TCRdb names TRBD1, which stays unverified in the absence of DNA. The CDR3 loop reads CASSFWGGASDEQYF.